The TCR beta chain described here comes from a study of control samples from healthy donors and cancer patients. The germline V gene has CDR1 LGHDT and CDR2 YNNKEL (reference sequence). The CDR3 runs 15 residues. J lost 4 bases, V lost 1 base, and 4 bases had no gene match. Measured with immunoSEQ multiplex PCR; TCRdb has only the in-frame clones, and not every one. The table has under 150,000 clones, 88% seen once. V gene TRBV3-1 (or the pseudogene TRBV3-2) combines with J gene TRBJ2-7; 10 bases line up with TRBD1. Material: blood. The sequence was collected from a man aged 40-49 years in good health. CDR3 DNA sequence: TGTGCCAGCAGCCAAGCGGCGGGACAGGGGTACGAGCAGTACTTC. It encodes CASSQAAGQGYEQYF.